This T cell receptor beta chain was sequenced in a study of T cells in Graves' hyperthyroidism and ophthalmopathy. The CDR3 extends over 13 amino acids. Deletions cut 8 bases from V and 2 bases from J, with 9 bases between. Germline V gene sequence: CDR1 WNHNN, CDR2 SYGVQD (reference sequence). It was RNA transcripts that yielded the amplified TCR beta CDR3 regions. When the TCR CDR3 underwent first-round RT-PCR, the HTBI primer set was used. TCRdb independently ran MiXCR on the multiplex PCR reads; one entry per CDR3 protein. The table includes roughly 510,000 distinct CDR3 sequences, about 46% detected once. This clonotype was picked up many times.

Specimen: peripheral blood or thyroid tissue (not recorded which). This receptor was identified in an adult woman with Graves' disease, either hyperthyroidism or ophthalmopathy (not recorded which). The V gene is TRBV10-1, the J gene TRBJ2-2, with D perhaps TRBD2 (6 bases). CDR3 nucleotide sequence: TGCGCCAGCGGGGGAGGAAACACCGGGGAGCTGTTTTTT. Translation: CASGGGNTGELFF.